These T cell receptor beta chains were read from a single sample in a study of blood T cell repertoires in COVID-19. The protocol was immunoSEQ multiplex PCR, while the TCRdb copy is restricted to in-frame clones and leaves out a portion. The repertoire includes under 50,000 clones, approximately 84% of them detected once, and 4.4% sits in the top ten. Sequenced: peripheral blood. Receptor source: a man aged 50 to 60 with active COVID-19. Each CDR3 is given with its conserved first and last residue. The D gene is left open where the match is weak. Clone size is stated in some rows and not others, as once, few, many or a class when expanded.

v_gene: TRBV6-5
j_gene: TRBJ1-2
abundance: -
d_gene: TRBD1
CDR3aa: CASSYSARGLIYGYTF
CDR3nt: TGTGCCAGCAGTTACTCAGCCAGGGGGCTTATCTATGGCTACACCTTC

v_gene: TRBV3-1/TRBV3-2
j_gene: TRBJ1-6
abundance: -
d_gene: -
CDR3aa: CASSQAIMRGGYSYNSPLHF
CDR3nt: TGTGCCAGCAGCCAAGCCATCATGCGGGGCGGATACTCCTATAATTCACCCCTCCACTTT

v_gene: TRBV5-1
j_gene: TRBJ2-7
abundance: -
d_gene: TRBD1
CDR3aa: CASSLGGGALYEQYF
CDR3nt: TGCGCCAGCAGCTTGGGAGGGGGCGCGTTGTACGAGCAGTACTTC

v_gene: TRBV7-2
j_gene: TRBJ2-5
abundance: -
d_gene: -
CDR3aa: CASSLGDTGQETQYF
CDR3nt: TGTGCCAGCAGCTTAGGGGACACTGGCCAAGAGACCCAGTACTTC

v_gene: TRBV28
j_gene: TRBJ2-5
abundance: few
d_gene: TRBD2
CDR3aa: CASRSALAGVKETQYF
CDR3nt: TGTGCCAGCAGGTCAGCGCTAGCGGGGGTGAAAGAGACCCAGTACTTC

v_gene: TRBV6-5
j_gene: TRBJ2-7
abundance: -
d_gene: TRBD1
CDR3aa: CASSSTGTASYEQYF
CDR3nt: TGTGCCAGCAGCTCAACCGGGACAGCATCCTACGAGCAGTACTTC

v_gene: TRBV2
j_gene: TRBJ1-5
abundance: -
d_gene: TRBD1
CDR3aa: CASSEGTGGVEPQHF
CDR3nt: TGTGCCAGCAGTGAAGGGACAGGGGGCGTTGAGCCCCAGCATTTT

v_gene: TRBV5-4
j_gene: TRBJ2-7
abundance: -
d_gene: TRBD1
CDR3aa: CASSQGTRTGGYEQYF
CDR3nt: TGTGCCAGCAGCCAAGGAACCCGGACAGGGGGGTACGAGCAGTACTTC

v_gene: TRBV11-2
j_gene: TRBJ1-1
abundance: -
d_gene: TRBD1
CDR3aa: CASSLGAGTDTEAFF
CDR3nt: TGTGCCAGCAGCTTAGGGGCCGGGACAGACACTGAAGCTTTCTTT

v_gene: TRBV19
j_gene: TRBJ2-7
abundance: -
d_gene: -
CDR3aa: CASRSRTGSDEQYF
CDR3nt: TGTGCCAGCCGATCCAGGACTGGAAGTGACGAGCAGTACTTC

v_gene: TRBV7-2
j_gene: TRBJ2-5
abundance: -
d_gene: -
CDR3aa: CASSLRLASEETQYF
CDR3nt: TGTGCCAGCAGCTTAAGGCTAGCGTCGGAAGAGACCCAGTACTTC

v_gene: TRBV6-2/TRBV6-3
j_gene: TRBJ2-5
abundance: -
d_gene: TRBD2
CDR3aa: CASSYLLAGFGETQYF
CDR3nt: TGTGCCAGCAGTTACCTGCTAGCGGGGTTCGGGGAGACCCAGTACTTC

v_gene: TRBV5-1
j_gene: TRBJ2-7
abundance: -
d_gene: TRBD2
CDR3aa: CASSRGLAGGGEQYF
CDR3nt: TGCGCCAGCAGCAGGGGACTAGCGGGTGGTGGCGAGCAGTACTTC

v_gene: TRBV4-1
j_gene: TRBJ2-1
abundance: -
d_gene: TRBD2
CDR3aa: CASSQASGDYNEQFF
CDR3nt: TGCGCCAGCAGCCAGGCTAGCGGGGACTACAATGAGCAGTTCTTC

v_gene: TRBV4-1
j_gene: TRBJ2-6
abundance: -
d_gene: -
CDR3aa: CASSQDWTAGANVLTF
CDR3nt: TGCGCCAGCAGCCAAGATTGGACAGCTGGGGCCAACGTCCTGACTTTC

v_gene: TRBV7-6
j_gene: TRBJ2-1
abundance: -
d_gene: TRBD2
CDR3aa: CASSFTLGGDYNEQFF
CDR3nt: TGTGCCAGCAGCTTCACCTTGGGGGGGGACTACAATGAGCAGTTCTTC

v_gene: TRBV5-1
j_gene: TRBJ1-4
abundance: -
d_gene: -
CDR3aa: CASSFRLATNEKLFF
CDR3nt: TGCGCCAGCAGCTTTAGACTGGCAACTAATGAAAAACTGTTTTTT

v_gene: TRBV13
j_gene: TRBJ1-4
abundance: -
d_gene: TRBD1
CDR3aa: CASSLGTGNEKLFF
CDR3nt: TGTGCCAGCAGCTTGGGGACAGGTAATGAAAAACTGTTTTTT

v_gene: TRBV14
j_gene: TRBJ2-5
abundance: -
d_gene: TRBD2
CDR3aa: CASTLGTSGQETQYF
CDR3nt: TGTGCCAGCACCCTCGGGACTAGCGGCCAAGAGACCCAGTACTTC